This TCR beta chain derives from a study of blood T cell repertoires in COVID-19. On the study more broadly: Acute-phase and convalescent COVID-19 samples originated in the United States, Italy and Spain. Sources were T cells, B-cell-depleted T cells, or PBMCs; the material itself was cDNA or gDNA.

The CDR3 contains 15 residues. V gave up 4 bases and J gave up 4 bases; unmatched junction bases: 6. Germline assignment: CDR1 SGHTA and CDR2 FQGNSA. Original processing notes: From reference gene primer amplification, estimates of nucleated cell counts were derived. Assay used: immunoSEQ multiplex PCR; TCRdb lists only in-frame clones, some missing. V, J and clone size are those of that table, while D and trimming were read from the DNA. In the table there are about 140,000 clones, roughly 76% of which are singletons. This receptor was obtained from a woman aged 45-65 years with active or convalescent COVID-19. The chain has TRBV7-2 and TRBJ1-1; 10 positions match TRBD1. The specimen sequenced was peripheral blood. In nucleotides, the CDR3 is TGTGCCAGCAGCTCGCAGGGACAGGGGACCACTGAAGCTTTCTTT. Its protein is CASSSQGQGTTEAFF.